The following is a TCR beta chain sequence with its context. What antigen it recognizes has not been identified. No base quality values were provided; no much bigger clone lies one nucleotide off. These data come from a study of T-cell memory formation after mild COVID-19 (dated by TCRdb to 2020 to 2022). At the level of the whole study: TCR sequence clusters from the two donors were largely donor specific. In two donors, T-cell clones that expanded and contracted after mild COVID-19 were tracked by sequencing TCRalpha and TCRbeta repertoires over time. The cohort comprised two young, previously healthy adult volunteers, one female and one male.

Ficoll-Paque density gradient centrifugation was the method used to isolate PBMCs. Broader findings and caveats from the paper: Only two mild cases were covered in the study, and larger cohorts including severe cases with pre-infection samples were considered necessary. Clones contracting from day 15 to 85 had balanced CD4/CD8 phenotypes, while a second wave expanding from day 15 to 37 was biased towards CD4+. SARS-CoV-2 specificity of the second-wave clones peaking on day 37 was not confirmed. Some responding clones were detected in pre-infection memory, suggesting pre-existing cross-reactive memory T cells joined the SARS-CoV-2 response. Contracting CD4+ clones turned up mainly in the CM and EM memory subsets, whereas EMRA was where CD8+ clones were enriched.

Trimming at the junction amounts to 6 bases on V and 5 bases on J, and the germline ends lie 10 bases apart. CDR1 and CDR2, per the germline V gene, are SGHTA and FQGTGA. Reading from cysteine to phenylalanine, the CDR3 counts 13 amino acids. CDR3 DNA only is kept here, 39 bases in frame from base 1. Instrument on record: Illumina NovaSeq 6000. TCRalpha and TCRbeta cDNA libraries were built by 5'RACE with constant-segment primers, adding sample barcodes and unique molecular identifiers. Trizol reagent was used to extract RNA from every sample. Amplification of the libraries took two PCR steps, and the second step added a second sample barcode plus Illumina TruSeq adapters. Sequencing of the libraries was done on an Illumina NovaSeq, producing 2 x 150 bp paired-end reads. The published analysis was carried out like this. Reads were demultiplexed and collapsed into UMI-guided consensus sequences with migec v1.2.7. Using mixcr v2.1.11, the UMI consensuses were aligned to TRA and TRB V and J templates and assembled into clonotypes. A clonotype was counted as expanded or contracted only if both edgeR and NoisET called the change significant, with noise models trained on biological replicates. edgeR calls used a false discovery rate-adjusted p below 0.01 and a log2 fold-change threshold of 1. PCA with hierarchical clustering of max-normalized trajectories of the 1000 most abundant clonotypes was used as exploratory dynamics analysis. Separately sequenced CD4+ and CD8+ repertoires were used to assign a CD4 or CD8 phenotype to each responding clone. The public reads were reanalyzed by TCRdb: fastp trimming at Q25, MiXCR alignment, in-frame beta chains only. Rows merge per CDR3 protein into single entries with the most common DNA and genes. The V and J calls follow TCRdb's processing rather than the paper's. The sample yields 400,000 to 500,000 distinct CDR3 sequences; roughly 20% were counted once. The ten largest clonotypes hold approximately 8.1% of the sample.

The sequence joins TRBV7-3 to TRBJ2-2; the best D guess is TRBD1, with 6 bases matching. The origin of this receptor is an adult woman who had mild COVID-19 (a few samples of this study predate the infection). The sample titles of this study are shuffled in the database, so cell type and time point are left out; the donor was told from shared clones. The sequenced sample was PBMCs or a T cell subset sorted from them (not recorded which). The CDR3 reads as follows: CASSWTATGELFF. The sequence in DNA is TGTGCCAGCAGTTGGACAGCAACCGGGGAGCTGTTTTTT.